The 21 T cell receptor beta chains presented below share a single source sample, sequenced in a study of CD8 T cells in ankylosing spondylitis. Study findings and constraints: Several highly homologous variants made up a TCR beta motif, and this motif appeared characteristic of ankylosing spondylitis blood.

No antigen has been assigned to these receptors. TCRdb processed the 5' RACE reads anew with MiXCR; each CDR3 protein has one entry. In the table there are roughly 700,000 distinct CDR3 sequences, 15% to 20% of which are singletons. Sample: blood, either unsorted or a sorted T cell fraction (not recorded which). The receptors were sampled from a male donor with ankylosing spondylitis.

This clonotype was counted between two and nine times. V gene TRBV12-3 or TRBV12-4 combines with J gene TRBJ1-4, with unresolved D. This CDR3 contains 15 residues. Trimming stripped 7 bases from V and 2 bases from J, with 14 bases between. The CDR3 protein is CASTRWGGTNEKLFF. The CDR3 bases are TGTGCCAGCACCCGATGGGGAGGTACTAATGAAAAACTGTTTTTT.

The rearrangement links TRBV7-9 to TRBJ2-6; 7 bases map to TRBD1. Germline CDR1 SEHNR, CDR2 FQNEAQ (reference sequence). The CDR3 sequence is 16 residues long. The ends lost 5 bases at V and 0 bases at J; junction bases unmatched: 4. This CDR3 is CASSTGQYSGANVLTF. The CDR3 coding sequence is TGTGCCAGCAGCACGGGACAGTACTCTGGGGCCAACGTCCTGACTTTC.

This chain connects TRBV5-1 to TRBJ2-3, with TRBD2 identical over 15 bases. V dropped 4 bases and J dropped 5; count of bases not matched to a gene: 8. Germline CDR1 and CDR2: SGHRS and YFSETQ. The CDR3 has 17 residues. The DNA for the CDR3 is TGCGCCAGCAGCCCGGGGGGACTAGCGGGAGGAGGAGATACGCAGTATTTT. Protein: CASSPGGLAGGGDTQYF.

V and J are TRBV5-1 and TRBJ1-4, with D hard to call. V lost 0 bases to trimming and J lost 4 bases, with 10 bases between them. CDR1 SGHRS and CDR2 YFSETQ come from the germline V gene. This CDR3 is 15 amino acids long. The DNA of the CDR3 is TGCGCCAGCAGCTTGGGGGATCAGCTTAATGAAAAACTGTTTTTT. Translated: CASSLGDQLNEKLFF.

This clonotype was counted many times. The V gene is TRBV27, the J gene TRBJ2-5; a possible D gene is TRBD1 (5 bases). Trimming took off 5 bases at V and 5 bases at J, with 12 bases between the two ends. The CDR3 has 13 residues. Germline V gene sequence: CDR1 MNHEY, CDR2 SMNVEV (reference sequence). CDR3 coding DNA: TGTGCCAGCAGTAAGTGGGGCCAGGAGACCCAGTACTTC. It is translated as CASSKWGQETQYF.

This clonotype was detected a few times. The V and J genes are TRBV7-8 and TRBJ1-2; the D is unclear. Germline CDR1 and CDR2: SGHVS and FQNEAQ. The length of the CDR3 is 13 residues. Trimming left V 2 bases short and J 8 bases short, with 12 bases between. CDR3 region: CASSLSGPLGYTF. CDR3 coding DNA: TGTGCCAGCAGCTTAAGTGGGCCGTTGGGCTACACCTTC.

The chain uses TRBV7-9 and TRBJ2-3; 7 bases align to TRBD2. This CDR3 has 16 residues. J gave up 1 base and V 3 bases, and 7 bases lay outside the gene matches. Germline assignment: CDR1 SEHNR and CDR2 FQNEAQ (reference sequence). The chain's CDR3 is CASSFRLAEGTDTQYF. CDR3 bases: TGTGCCAGCAGCTTCCGACTAGCTGAGGGCACAGATACGCAGTATTTT.

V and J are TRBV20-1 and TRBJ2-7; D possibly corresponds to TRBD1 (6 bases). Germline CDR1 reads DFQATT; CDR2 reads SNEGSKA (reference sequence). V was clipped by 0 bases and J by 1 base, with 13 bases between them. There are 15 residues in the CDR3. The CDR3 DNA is TGCAGTGCTAGAGAGATCAGTGGACAGTCCTACGAGCAGTACTTC. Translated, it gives CSAREISGQSYEQYF.

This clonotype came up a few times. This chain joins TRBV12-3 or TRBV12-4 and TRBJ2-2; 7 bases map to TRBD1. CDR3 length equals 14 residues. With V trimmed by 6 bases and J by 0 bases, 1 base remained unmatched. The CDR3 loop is CASRTGTNTGELFF. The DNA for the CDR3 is TGTGCCAGCAGGACAGGGACGAACACCGGGGAGCTGTTTTTT.

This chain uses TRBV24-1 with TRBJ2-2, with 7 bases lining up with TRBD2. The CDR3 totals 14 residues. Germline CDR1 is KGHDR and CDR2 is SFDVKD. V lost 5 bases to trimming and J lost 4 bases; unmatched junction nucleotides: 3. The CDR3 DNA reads TGTGCCACCAGTGGGGCGGGAGCCACCGGGGAGCTGTTTTTT. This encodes CATSGAGATGELFF.

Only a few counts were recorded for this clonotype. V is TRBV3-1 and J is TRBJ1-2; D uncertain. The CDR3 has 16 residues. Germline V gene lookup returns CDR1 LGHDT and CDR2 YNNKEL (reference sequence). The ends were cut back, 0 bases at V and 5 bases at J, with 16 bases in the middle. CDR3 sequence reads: CASSQEDRQALYGYTF. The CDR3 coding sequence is TGTGCCAGCAGCCAAGAAGATCGGCAGGCCCTTTATGGCTACACCTTC.

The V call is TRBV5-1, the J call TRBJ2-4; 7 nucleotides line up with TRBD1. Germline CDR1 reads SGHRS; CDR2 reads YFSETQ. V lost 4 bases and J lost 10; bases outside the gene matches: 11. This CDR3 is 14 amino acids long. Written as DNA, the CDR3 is TGCGCCAGCAGCCCCGGGACAGTCGTTCGGATTCAGTACTTC. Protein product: CASSPGTVVRIQYF.

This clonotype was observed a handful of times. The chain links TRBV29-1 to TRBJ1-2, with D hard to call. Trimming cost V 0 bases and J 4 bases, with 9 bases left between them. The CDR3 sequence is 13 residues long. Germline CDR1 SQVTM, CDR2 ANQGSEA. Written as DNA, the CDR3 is TGCAGCGTTGAAGACCCCCGTCTCTATGGCTACACCTTC. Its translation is CSVEDPRLYGYTF. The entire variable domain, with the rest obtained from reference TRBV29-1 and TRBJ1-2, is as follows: SAVISQKPSRDICQRGTSLTIQCQVDSQVTMMFWYRQQPGQSLTLIATANQGSEATYESGFVIDKFPISRPNLTFSTLTVSNMSPEDSSIYLCSVEDPRLYGYTFGSGTRLTVV.

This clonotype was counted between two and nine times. Here the CDR3 reads CASGTSRVSGGYTF. CDR3 nucleotide sequence: TGTGCCAGCGGCACAAGCAGGGTGTCGGGCGGCTACACCTTC. The V gene is TRBV27, the J gene TRBJ1-2, with D possibly being TRBD1 (5 bases). V shed 8 bases and J shed 8 bases, with 21 bases lying between them. This CDR3 contains 14 residues. CDR1 is MNHEY, CDR2 SMNVEV, per germline (reference sequence).

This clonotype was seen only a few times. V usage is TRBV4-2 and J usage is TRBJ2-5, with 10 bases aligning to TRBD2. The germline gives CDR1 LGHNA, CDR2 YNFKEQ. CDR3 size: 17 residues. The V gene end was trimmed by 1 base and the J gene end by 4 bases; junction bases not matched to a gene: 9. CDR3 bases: TGTGCCAGCAGCCAAGTAGCGGGGGGCGGTTGGATAGAGACCCAGTACTTC. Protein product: CASSQVAGGGWIETQYF.

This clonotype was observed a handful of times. The CDR3 DNA reads TGCGCCAGCAGCCCCTTACAGGGGAGCACCGGGGAGCTGTTTTTT. Translation gives CASSPLQGSTGELFF. The chain recombines TRBV5-1 with TRBJ2-2; 7 positions match TRBD1. The CDR3 length is 15 residues. Losses at the gene ends were 4 bases for V and 4 bases for J; bases not matched to a gene: 7. The germline CDR1 and CDR2 sequences are SGHRS and YFSETQ.

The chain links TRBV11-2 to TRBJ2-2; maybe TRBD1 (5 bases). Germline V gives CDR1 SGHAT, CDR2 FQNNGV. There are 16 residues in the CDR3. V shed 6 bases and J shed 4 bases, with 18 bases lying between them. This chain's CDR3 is CASSFPFTGSTGELFF. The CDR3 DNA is TGTGCCAGCAGTTTCCCCTTTACAGGATCCACCGGGGAGCTGTTTTTT.

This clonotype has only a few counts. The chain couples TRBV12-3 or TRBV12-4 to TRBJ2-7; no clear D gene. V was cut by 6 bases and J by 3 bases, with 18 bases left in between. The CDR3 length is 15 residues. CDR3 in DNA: TGTGCCAGCAGGAGAACGATGGGAACTCGCTACGAGCAGTACTTC. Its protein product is CASRRTMGTRYEQYF.

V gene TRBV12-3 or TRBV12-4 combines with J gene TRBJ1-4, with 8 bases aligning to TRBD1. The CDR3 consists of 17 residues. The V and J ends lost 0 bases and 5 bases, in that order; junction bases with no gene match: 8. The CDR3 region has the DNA TGTGCCAGCAGTTTAGCACTGGGGACAGGAGAAAATGAAAAACTGTTTTTT. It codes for CASSLALGTGENEKLFF.

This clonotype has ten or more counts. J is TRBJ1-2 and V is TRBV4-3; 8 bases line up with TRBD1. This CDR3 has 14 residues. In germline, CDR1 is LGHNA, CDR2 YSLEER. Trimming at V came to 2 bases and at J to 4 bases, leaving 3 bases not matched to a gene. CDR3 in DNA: TGCGCCAGCAGCCAAACAGGGGGGGCCTATGGCTACACCTTC. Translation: CASSQTGGAYGYTF.

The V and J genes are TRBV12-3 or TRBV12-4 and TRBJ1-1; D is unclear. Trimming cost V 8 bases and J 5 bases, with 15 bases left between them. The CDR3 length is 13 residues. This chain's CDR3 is CASRADGWTEAFF. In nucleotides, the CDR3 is TGTGCCAGCCGGGCGGATGGGTGGACTGAAGCTTTCTTT.